A selection of T cell receptor beta chains follows, all from one sample in a study of shared clonotypes between healthy human individuals. Assay: immunoSEQ multiplex PCR; the TCRdb copy retains only in-frame clones and omits some. Found here are roughly 1 million clones, roughly 70% of them singletons; the top ten hold 1.5%. Sequenced: memory CD4+ T cells sorted from blood. The receptors here all came from a man between 18 and 29 years old in good health. CDR3s include the opening cysteine and the closing phenylalanine or tryptophan. D genes are given only for firm matches. Size is stated for part of the rows, as once, few or many counts, or as a class when the clone is expanded.

v_call: TRBV27
clone_size: -
j_call: TRBJ1-4
d_call: TRBD1
cdr3_nt: TGTGCCAGCAGTTTACGGACAGGGGGAAGTGAAAAACTGTTTTTT
cdr3_aa: CASSLRTGGSEKLFF

v_call: TRBV7-2
clone_size: -
j_call: TRBJ1-1
d_call: -
cdr3_nt: TGTGCCAGCAGGCTCGAGGGGCCCCGGGATCCTTTCTTT
cdr3_aa: CASRLEGPRDPFF

v_call: TRBV29-1
clone_size: -
j_call: TRBJ1-1
d_call: TRBD1
cdr3_nt: TGCAGCGTTGCCGTGACAGGGGCCGCTGAAGCTTTCTTT
cdr3_aa: CSVAVTGAAEAFF

v_call: TRBV9
clone_size: once
j_call: TRBJ2-5
d_call: -
cdr3_nt: TGTGCCAGCAGCGTAAGCCCACAAGAGACCCAGTACTTC
cdr3_aa: CASSVSPQETQYF

v_call: TRBV18
clone_size: few
j_call: TRBJ1-6
d_call: TRBD1
cdr3_nt: TGTGCCAGCTCACCTACAGGGGGAGGAAATTCACCCCTCCACTTT
cdr3_aa: CASSPTGGGNSPLHF

v_call: TRBV11-2
clone_size: -
j_call: TRBJ1-6
d_call: -
cdr3_nt: TGTGCCAGCAGATCAGTCCTCAGGGATTCACCCCTCCACTTT
cdr3_aa: CASRSVLRDSPLHF

v_call: TRBV30
clone_size: -
j_call: TRBJ2-7
d_call: -
cdr3_nt: TGTGCCTGGAGTGTCGGGACTTACTCCTACGAGCAGTACTTC
cdr3_aa: CAWSVGTYSYEQYF

v_call: TRBV6-6
clone_size: -
j_call: TRBJ1-5
d_call: -
cdr3_nt: TGTGCCACCACTCGGGGGGGCCTACTAGAGCATTTT
cdr3_aa: CATTRGGLLEHF

v_call: TRBV5-8
clone_size: once
j_call: TRBJ1-1
d_call: -
cdr3_nt: TGTGCCAGCAGCTCTATCCGAAGGGCTTTCTTT
cdr3_aa: CASSSIRRAFF

v_call: TRBV7-9
clone_size: -
j_call: TRBJ1-6
d_call: TRBD1
cdr3_nt: TGTGCCAGCAGCTTATGGACAGGGAGCTCCTATAATTCACCCCTCCACTTT
cdr3_aa: CASSLWTGSSYNSPLHF

v_call: TRBV7-2
clone_size: -
j_call: TRBJ2-7
d_call: -
cdr3_nt: TGTGCCAGCAGCTTAGGAACAGGAGGTCGGGAGCAGTACTTC
cdr3_aa: CASSLGTGGREQYF

v_call: TRBV12-5
clone_size: -
j_call: TRBJ2-7
d_call: -
cdr3_nt: TGTGCTAGTGGTTTGTTAGGCAGGGGCTTCGACGAGCAGTACTTC
cdr3_aa: CASGLLGRGFDEQYF

v_call: TRBV20-1
clone_size: -
j_call: TRBJ2-7
d_call: -
cdr3_nt: TGCAGTGCCCTCCCCTCCTACGAGCAGTACTTC
cdr3_aa: CSALPSYEQYF

v_call: TRBV5-1
clone_size: once
j_call: TRBJ2-5
d_call: TRBD1
cdr3_nt: TGCGCCAGCAGCCGTCCGGACAGGGATCAAGAGACCCAGTACTTC
cdr3_aa: CASSRPDRDQETQYF

v_call: TRBV6-5
clone_size: -
j_call: TRBJ1-1
d_call: TRBD1
cdr3_nt: TGTGCCAGCAGAAATGGACAGGGGGCGCCCACTGAAGCTTTCTTT
cdr3_aa: CASRNGQGAPTEAFF

v_call: TRBV7-3
clone_size: -
j_call: TRBJ2-7
d_call: TRBD2
cdr3_nt: TGTGCCAGCAGCTTAACTTTGGGCGGGAGGACCTACGAGCAGTACTTC
cdr3_aa: CASSLTLGGRTYEQYF

v_call: TRBV10-3
clone_size: -
j_call: TRBJ2-7
d_call: -
cdr3_nt: TGTGCCATCAGTAGAAATAACTACGAGCAGTACTTC
cdr3_aa: CAISRNNYEQYF

v_call: TRBV19
clone_size: many
j_call: TRBJ1-1
d_call: TRBD1
cdr3_nt: TGTGCCAGTAGTCCGGGACAGCTGAACACTGAAGCTTTCTTT
cdr3_aa: CASSPGQLNTEAFF

v_call: TRBV11-2
clone_size: -
j_call: TRBJ2-5
d_call: TRBD1
cdr3_nt: TGTGCCAGCAGCTTAGGTACAGGGGTCGGGGAGACCCAGTACTTC
cdr3_aa: CASSLGTGVGETQYF

v_call: TRBV5-1
clone_size: -
j_call: TRBJ2-5
d_call: TRBD2
cdr3_nt: TGCGCCAGCAGCTTGGGAGCTAGCGGGGTCGGTGAGACCCAGTACTTC
cdr3_aa: CASSLGASGVGETQYF

v_call: TRBV10-1
clone_size: -
j_call: TRBJ2-2
d_call: TRBD2
cdr3_nt: TGCGCCAGCAGTGAGCAGGCGGGAGATTACACCGGGGAGCTGTTTTTT
cdr3_aa: CASSEQAGDYTGELFF

v_call: TRBV27
clone_size: -
j_call: TRBJ2-7
d_call: TRBD2
cdr3_nt: TGTGCCAGCAGTTTCGGGGGGGCCCCCTACGAGCAGTACTTC
cdr3_aa: CASSFGGAPYEQYF

v_call: TRBV5-1
clone_size: -
j_call: TRBJ2-5
d_call: TRBD1
cdr3_nt: TGCGCCAGCAGCCCGGACAGGCTCCAAGAGACCCAGTACTTC
cdr3_aa: CASSPDRLQETQYF

v_call: TRBV6-5
clone_size: few
j_call: TRBJ2-7
d_call: -
cdr3_nt: TGTGCCAGCAGTATGGGACGGTTCTCCTACGAGCAGTACTTC
cdr3_aa: CASSMGRFSYEQYF

v_call: TRBV5-6
clone_size: -
j_call: TRBJ2-7
d_call: TRBD1
cdr3_nt: TGTGCCAGCAGCAACCCCGGGACAGCTTACTACGAGCAGTACTTC
cdr3_aa: CASSNPGTAYYEQYF

v_call: TRBV7-9
clone_size: few
j_call: TRBJ1-3
d_call: -
cdr3_nt: TGTGCCAGCAGCTTATTGGGGTATGGCGGAAACACCATATATTTT
cdr3_aa: CASSLLGYGGNTIYF

v_call: TRBV28
clone_size: -
j_call: TRBJ1-2
d_call: -
cdr3_nt: TGTGCCAGCAGTTTATCGGGTACCCTTACCCAATACACCTTC
cdr3_aa: CASSLSGTLTQYTF

v_call: TRBV6-5
clone_size: -
j_call: TRBJ2-2
d_call: -
cdr3_nt: TGTGCCAGCAGTTACGAAGGGGGGGCGAACACCGGGGAGCTGTTTTTT
cdr3_aa: CASSYEGGANTGELFF

v_call: TRBV5-1
clone_size: -
j_call: TRBJ2-3
d_call: -
cdr3_nt: TGCGCCAGCAGCTTCACTAGCATGGATACGCAGTATTTT
cdr3_aa: CASSFTSMDTQYF

v_call: TRBV19
clone_size: once
j_call: TRBJ1-1
d_call: -
cdr3_nt: TGTGCCACCAGACAACAGGGTGGCTACTCTGAAGCTTTCTTT
cdr3_aa: CATRQQGGYSEAFF

v_call: TRBV28
clone_size: once
j_call: TRBJ2-7
d_call: -
cdr3_nt: TGTGCCAGCAGCCGGGACGGATTCTCCTACGAGCAGTACTTC
cdr3_aa: CASSRDGFSYEQYF

v_call: TRBV6-5
clone_size: -
j_call: TRBJ2-1
d_call: TRBD2
cdr3_nt: TGTGCCAGCATAGGGAGGGGAGGGTACAATGAGCAGTTCTTC
cdr3_aa: CASIGRGGYNEQFF

v_call: TRBV11-2
clone_size: few
j_call: TRBJ2-3
d_call: -
cdr3_nt: TGTGCCAGCAGCTTAGACGGGCCCTCGGATACGCAGTATTTT
cdr3_aa: CASSLDGPSDTQYF

v_call: TRBV19
clone_size: -
j_call: TRBJ2-7
d_call: TRBD1
cdr3_nt: TGTGCCAGTAGTACAGGGGGTGGGAGCTACGAGCAGTACTTC
cdr3_aa: CASSTGGGSYEQYF

v_call: TRBV9
clone_size: -
j_call: TRBJ2-7
d_call: TRBD2
cdr3_nt: TGTGCCAGCAGCCCCCGGGGGGGGGACACCTACGAGCAGTACTTC
cdr3_aa: CASSPRGGDTYEQYF

v_call: TRBV5-5
clone_size: -
j_call: TRBJ1-4
d_call: -
cdr3_nt: TGTGCCAGCAGCTTCTCACTCCGGGACCCAAAACTGTTTTTT
cdr3_aa: CASSFSLRDPKLFF

v_call: TRBV7-2
clone_size: -
j_call: TRBJ1-3
d_call: -
cdr3_nt: TGTGCCAGCAGGGGGGCTACGGGCACTGGAAACACCATATATTTT
cdr3_aa: CASRGATGTGNTIYF

v_call: TRBV5-1
clone_size: -
j_call: TRBJ2-1
d_call: TRBD2
cdr3_nt: TGCGCCAGCAGCTTGGGCCTAGCGGGAGGAGGGTTAAAGCAGTTCTTC
cdr3_aa: CASSLGLAGGGLKQFF

v_call: TRBV7-2
clone_size: once
j_call: TRBJ2-3
d_call: -
cdr3_nt: TGTGCCAGCAGTCCGGGAGTGTTGGCCGATACGCAGTATTTT
cdr3_aa: CASSPGVLADTQYF

v_call: TRBV7-9
clone_size: -
j_call: TRBJ1-1
d_call: -
cdr3_nt: TGTGCCAGCAGCTGGGACCCGAACACTGAAGCTTTCTTT
cdr3_aa: CASSWDPNTEAFF

v_call: TRBV19
clone_size: once
j_call: TRBJ1-1
d_call: -
cdr3_nt: TGTGCCAGTAGTATCGCGCTAAGTGGGACTGAAGCTTTCTTT
cdr3_aa: CASSIALSGTEAFF

v_call: TRBV19
clone_size: -
j_call: TRBJ1-2
d_call: -
cdr3_nt: TGTGCCAGTAGCCGTTCGGGAGGGGCAGTAGCTAACTATGGCTACACCTTC
cdr3_aa: CASSRSGGAVANYGYTF

v_call: TRBV19
clone_size: few
j_call: TRBJ1-1
d_call: -
cdr3_nt: TGTGCCAGTACCGGACGGTCGGGAGCTTTCTTT
cdr3_aa: CASTGRSGAFF

v_call: TRBV5-4
clone_size: -
j_call: TRBJ2-1
d_call: TRBD2
cdr3_nt: TGTGCCAGCAGTTCCGGGACTAGCGGCAGAGAAGGGGTACCGTTCTTC
cdr3_aa: CASSSGTSGREGVPFF

v_call: TRBV7-2
clone_size: -
j_call: TRBJ2-5
d_call: TRBD2
cdr3_nt: TGTGCCAGCAGCTTCGGGACTAGCGGAGTCCAAGAGACCCAGTACTTC
cdr3_aa: CASSFGTSGVQETQYF

v_call: TRBV9
clone_size: -
j_call: TRBJ2-7
d_call: -
cdr3_nt: TGTGCCAAGATGGACAGCACCTACGAGCAGTACTTC
cdr3_aa: CAKMDSTYEQYF

v_call: TRBV6-6
clone_size: once
j_call: TRBJ1-4
d_call: -
cdr3_nt: TGTGCCAGCAGCCTCGCCCCGGGAGGGGAAAAACTGTTTTTT
cdr3_aa: CASSLAPGGEKLFF

v_call: TRBV5-1
clone_size: -
j_call: TRBJ2-1
d_call: -
cdr3_nt: TGCGCCAGCAGCCCGGGGGGCGGGGGCTCTGAGCAGTTCTTC
cdr3_aa: CASSPGGGGSEQFF

v_call: TRBV9
clone_size: -
j_call: TRBJ2-3
d_call: -
cdr3_nt: TGTGCCAGCAGCCCCCAACAAACAGATACGCAGTATTTT
cdr3_aa: CASSPQQTDTQYF

v_call: TRBV9
clone_size: once
j_call: TRBJ2-2
d_call: TRBD2
cdr3_nt: TGTGCCAGCAGCTCCCGGGGGGGCAACACCGGGGAGCTGTTTTTT
cdr3_aa: CASSSRGGNTGELFF

v_call: TRBV30
clone_size: -
j_call: TRBJ1-2
d_call: -
cdr3_nt: TGTGCCGGCACCCACGGTTCCTTAGGCCGCTATGGCTACACCTTC
cdr3_aa: CAGTHGSLGRYGYTF

v_call: TRBV6-4
clone_size: few
j_call: TRBJ1-6
d_call: -
cdr3_nt: TGTGCCAGCAGTGACGTACGGATGGCACCCCTCCACTTT
cdr3_aa: CASSDVRMAPLHF

v_call: TRBV19
clone_size: -
j_call: TRBJ1-1
d_call: -
cdr3_nt: TGTGCCAGTAGTAATATGGGCGTGAACACTGAAGCTTTCTTT
cdr3_aa: CASSNMGVNTEAFF

v_call: TRBV9
clone_size: -
j_call: TRBJ2-2
d_call: -
cdr3_nt: -
cdr3_aa: CASSSLRQGTTGELFF

v_call: TRBV18
clone_size: -
j_call: TRBJ1-2
d_call: -
cdr3_nt: TGTGCCAGCTCACCACCGCTTTCGGAGGTTCCTGCTTATGGCTACACCTTC
cdr3_aa: CASSPPLSEVPAYGYTF

v_call: TRBV6-1
clone_size: -
j_call: TRBJ1-5
d_call: -
cdr3_nt: TGTGCCAGCAGTGAAGAAGGGGGAAGCAATCAGCCCCAGCATTTT
cdr3_aa: CASSEEGGSNQPQHF

v_call: TRBV6-5
clone_size: few
j_call: TRBJ1-2
d_call: TRBD1
cdr3_nt: TGTGCCAGCAGAACCTCAACAGGGGCTATTAGCTACACCTTC
cdr3_aa: CASRTSTGAISYTF

v_call: TRBV18
clone_size: once
j_call: TRBJ2-1
d_call: -
cdr3_nt: TGTGCCAGCTCCCGCGACAGGAATGAGCAGTTCTTC
cdr3_aa: CASSRDRNEQFF

v_call: TRBV5-1
clone_size: -
j_call: TRBJ2-7
d_call: TRBD1
cdr3_nt: TGCGCCAGCAGCTTGGGGTGGACAGGGGCCGAGCAGTACTTC
cdr3_aa: CASSLGWTGAEQYF